This T cell receptor (beta chain) is drawn from a study of Graves' ophthalmopathy and Graves' hyperthyroidism. Study context: Peripheral blood sampling preceded any treatment and occurred at initial diagnosis.

Study-wide findings and caveats: Blood was where most expanded thyroid clonotypes above 0.001 frequency also turned up. This model predicted ophthalmopathy progression (sensitivity approximately 68%, specificity 72% to 80%).

Transcripts of RNA were the source for amplifying TCR beta CDR3 regions. The library came from an HTBI-primed first-round RT-PCR and a second-round multiplex PCR. TCRdb called the multiplex PCR reads again in MiXCR, with one record for every CDR3 protein. The data contain 600,000 to 700,000 distinct CDR3 sequences, 35% to 45% of them singletons. The diagnosis was founded upon clinical symptoms, serum thyroxine, TRAb, thyroid ultrasound and orbital computed tomography. This CDR3 has 13 amino acids. The V end was cut by 5 bases, the J end by 3 bases, with 8 bases between. Germline V gives CDR1 LNHDA, CDR2 SQIVND (reference sequence). This clonotype was detected many times. Its antigen is undetermined.

Sample: peripheral blood. The chain joins TRBV19 to TRBJ1-5; D not certain. The sequence derives from an adult man with Graves' ophthalmopathy. The CDR3 is CASSGSVNQPQHF. CDR3 nucleotide sequence: TGTGCCAGTAGTGGGTCAGTCAATCAGCCCCAGCATTTT.